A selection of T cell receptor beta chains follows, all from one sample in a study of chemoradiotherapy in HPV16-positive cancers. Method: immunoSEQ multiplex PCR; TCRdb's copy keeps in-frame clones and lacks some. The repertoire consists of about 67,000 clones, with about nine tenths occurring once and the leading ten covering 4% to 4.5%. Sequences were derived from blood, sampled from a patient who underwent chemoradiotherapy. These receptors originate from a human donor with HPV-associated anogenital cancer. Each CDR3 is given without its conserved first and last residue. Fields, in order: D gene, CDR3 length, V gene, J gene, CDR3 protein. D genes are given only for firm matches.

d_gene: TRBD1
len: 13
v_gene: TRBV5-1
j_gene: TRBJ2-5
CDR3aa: ASSLGDRGRETQY

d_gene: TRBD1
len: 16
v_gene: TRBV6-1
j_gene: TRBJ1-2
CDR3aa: ASSEAITGDTPNYGYT

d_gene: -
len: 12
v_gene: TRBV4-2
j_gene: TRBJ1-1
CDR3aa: ASSPKRGDTEAF

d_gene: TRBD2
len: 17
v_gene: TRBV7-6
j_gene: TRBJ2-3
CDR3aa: ASSLTRSIAGDHTDTQY

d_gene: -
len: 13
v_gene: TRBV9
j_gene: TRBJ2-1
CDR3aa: ASSVGSYSYNEQF

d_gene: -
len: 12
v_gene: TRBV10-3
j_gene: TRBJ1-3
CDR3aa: AISEAGSGNTIY

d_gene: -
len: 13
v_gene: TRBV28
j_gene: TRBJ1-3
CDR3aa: ASRKNHLSGNTIY

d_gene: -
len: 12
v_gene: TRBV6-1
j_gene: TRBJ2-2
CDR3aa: ASSERAASGELF

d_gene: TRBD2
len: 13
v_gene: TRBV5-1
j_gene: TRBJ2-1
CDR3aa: ASSLGGGSTIEQF

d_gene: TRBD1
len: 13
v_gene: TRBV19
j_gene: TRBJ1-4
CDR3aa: ASSFGQATNEKLF

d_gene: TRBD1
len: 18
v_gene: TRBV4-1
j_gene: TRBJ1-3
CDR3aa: ASSQVGPQSDRVSGNTIY

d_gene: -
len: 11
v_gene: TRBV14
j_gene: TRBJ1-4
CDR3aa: ASSQRLNEKLF

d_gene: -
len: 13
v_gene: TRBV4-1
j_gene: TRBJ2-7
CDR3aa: ASSQGQDGSYEQY

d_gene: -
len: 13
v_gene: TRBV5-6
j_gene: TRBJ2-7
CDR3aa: ASSSLGGPSYEQY

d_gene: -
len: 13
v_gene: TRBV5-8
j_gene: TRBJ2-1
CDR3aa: ASSLGRLGVNEQF

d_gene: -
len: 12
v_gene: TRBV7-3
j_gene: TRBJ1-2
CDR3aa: ASSFAGSEKRYT

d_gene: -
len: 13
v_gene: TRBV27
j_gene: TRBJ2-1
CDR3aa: ASSSPGYYYNEQF

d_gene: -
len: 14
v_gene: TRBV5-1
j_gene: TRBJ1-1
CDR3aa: ASSRGQTQERTEAF

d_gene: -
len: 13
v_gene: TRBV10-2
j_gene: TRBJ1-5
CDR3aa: ASRRGEGGNQPQH

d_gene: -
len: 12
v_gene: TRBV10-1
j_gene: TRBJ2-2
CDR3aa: ASSEGSNTGELF

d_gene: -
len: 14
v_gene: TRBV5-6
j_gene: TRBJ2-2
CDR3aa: ASSFFQGSNTGELF

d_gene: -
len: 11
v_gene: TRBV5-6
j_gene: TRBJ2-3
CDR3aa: ASSLLRADTQY

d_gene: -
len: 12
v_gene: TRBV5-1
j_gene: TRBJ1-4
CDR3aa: ASTRDGYNEKLF

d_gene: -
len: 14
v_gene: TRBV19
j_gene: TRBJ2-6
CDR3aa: ASKPTLGSGANVLT

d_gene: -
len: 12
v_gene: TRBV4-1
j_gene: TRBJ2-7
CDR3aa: ASSQVKDLYEQY

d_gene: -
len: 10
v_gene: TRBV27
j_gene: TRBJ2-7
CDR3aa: ASSPSYDEQY

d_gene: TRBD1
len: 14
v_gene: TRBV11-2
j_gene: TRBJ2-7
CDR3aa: ASSLAGTGIGYEQY

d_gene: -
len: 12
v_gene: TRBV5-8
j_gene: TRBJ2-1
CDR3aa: ASSLGQVYNEQF